Listed below are T cell receptor beta chains from one sample, sequenced in a study of cytomegalovirus exposure and HLA in healthy donors. Repertoires were generated with immunoSEQ multiplex PCR, while TCRdb's copy carries only in-frame clones and drops some. Among tens of thousands of clones listed, approximately 75% were seen once. Sequenced: PBMCs. These TCRs come from a woman aged 40 to 50 in good health and CMV-seropositive. CDR3s include the opening cysteine and the closing phenylalanine or tryptophan. Fields, in order: clone size, V gene, D gene, J gene, CDR3 DNA, CDR3 protein. D genes are given only for firm matches. The listing skips clone size in some rows; elsewhere it reads once, few, many or a size class.

-,TRBV11-3,-,TRBJ1-3,TGTGCCAGCAGCTTGGCAGGCTCTGGAAACACCATATATTTT,CASSLAGSGNTIYF
-,TRBV6-1,-,TRBJ2-7,TGTGCCAGCAGTGAAGTAGTTTCGTGGTCGACCTACGAGCAGTACTTC,CASSEVVSWSTYEQYF
few,TRBV7-8,TRBD1,TRBJ1-5,TGTGCCAGCACCTCATTGACAGGGCCGAATCAGCCCCAGCATTTT,CASTSLTGPNQPQHF
-,TRBV27,TRBD1,TRBJ2-7,TGTGCCAGCAGTTTATCGGGGCAGGGGGCCTACGAGCAGTACTTC,CASSLSGQGAYEQYF
-,TRBV25-1,-,TRBJ2-7,TGTGCCAGCAGTGAAGTTTTTCCGGGGTGGATCTCCTACGAGCAGTACTTC,CASSEVFPGWISYEQYF
-,TRBV29-1,-,TRBJ1-1,TGCAGCGTTGGGTTGGGGGGTGACACTGAAGCTTTCTTT,CSVGLGGDTEAFF
once,TRBV2,-,TRBJ1-2,TGTGCCAGCAACTTCAACAGGGCCGGTGGCTACACCTTC,CASNFNRAGGYTF
few,TRBV2,TRBD1,TRBJ1-4,TGTGCCAGCAGTCCGGGACAGGGTAATGAAAAACTGTTTTTT,CASSPGQGNEKLFF
medium-sized,TRBV6-4,TRBD2,TRBJ2-3,TGTGCCAGCAGTGGGACTAGCGGGGGCACAGATACGCAGTATTTT,CASSGTSGGTDTQYF
-,TRBV11-3,TRBD1,TRBJ2-1,TGTGCCAGCAGCTCCACAGGGGAGAGGAGCAATGAGCAGTTCTTC,CASSSTGERSNEQFF
-,TRBV7-6,-,TRBJ1-2,TGTGCCAGCAGCTTAGGGGGGGAGACTCATGGCTACACCTTC,CASSLGGETHGYTF
-,TRBV5-6,TRBD1,TRBJ2-7,TGTGCCAGCAGCTTGGGGCACAGGGGTAAGTACGAGCAGTACTTC,CASSLGHRGKYEQYF
-,TRBV2,-,TRBJ1-6,TGTGCCAGCAGTGAAAATCCAACCCTCCACTTT,CASSENPTLHF
-,TRBV7-3,TRBD1,TRBJ2-2,TGTGCCAGCCGCCGGGACAGGGGTCCCGGGGAGCTGTTTTTT,CASRRDRGPGELFF
-,TRBV16,TRBD1,TRBJ2-5,TGTGCCAGCAGCCAATCGATCGGGAATACAGGGGGCCAGGAGACCCAGTACTTC,CASSQSIGNTGGQETQYF
-,TRBV7-9,TRBD1,TRBJ2-3,TGTGCCAGCAGCCCCGGACAGGGGTCAGATACGCAGTATTTT,CASSPGQGSDTQYF
-,TRBV2,-,TRBJ1-6,TGTGCCAGCGGGAGGGGAAGGGGGGGCGGTTGGTCACCCCTCCACTTT,CASGRGRGGGWSPLHF
-,TRBV5-1,TRBD1,TRBJ2-1,TGCGCCAGCAGCCACGAATGGGACAGCTACAATGAGCAGTTCTTC,CASSHEWDSYNEQFF
-,TRBV5-1,TRBD1,TRBJ2-7,TGCGCCAGCAGCTTGAAACAGGGGGCGGAAGAGCAGTACTTC,CASSLKQGAEEQYF
-,TRBV6-6,-,TRBJ1-4,TGTGCCAGCAGTTACGTAGGGGCGACTAATGAAAAACTGTTTTTT,CASSYVGATNEKLFF
-,TRBV7-3,-,TRBJ2-3,TGTGCCAGCAGTTCAAGCCATAGCACAGATACGCAGTATTTT,CASSSSHSTDTQYF
-,TRBV9,-,TRBJ1-1,TGTGCCAGCAGCGCCGGGGGGTACACTGAAGCTTTCTTT,CASSAGGYTEAFF
-,TRBV6-5,-,TRBJ1-1,TGTGCCAGCAGTTCCGGACGGGGGAGGGGCACTGAAGCTTTCTTT,CASSSGRGRGTEAFF
-,TRBV7-9,-,TRBJ2-6,TGTGCCAGCAGCCAAGAGGGGGTCGGCGGGGCCAACGTCCTGACTTTC,CASSQEGVGGANVLTF
once,TRBV7-8,-,TRBJ1-5,TGTGCCAGCAGCGCTAGGCGGGATCAGCCCCAGCATTTT,CASSARRDQPQHF
once,TRBV5-4,TRBD1,TRBJ1-1,TGTGCCAGCAGCAAAGAGCCGGGACAGGGCGGTTCTGAAGCTTTCTTT,CASSKEPGQGGSEAFF
-,TRBV5-6,TRBD2,TRBJ2-1,TGTGCCAGCAGCTCAGGCGTTGGACTAGCGGCTAACAATGAGCAGTTCTTC,CASSSGVGLAANNEQFF
-,TRBV20-1,-,TRBJ1-2,TGCAGTGTGGCAGGGGCTAGCGGCTACACCTTC,CSVAGASGYTF
once,TRBV4-1,-,TRBJ1-2,TGCGCCAGCAGCCAAGATATCGCACGGGTCTATGGCTACACCTTC,CASSQDIARVYGYTF
-,TRBV2,-,TRBJ2-5,TGTGCCAGCAGTAGCGGGACCCAGTACTTC,CASSSGTQYF
-,TRBV5-1,TRBD1,TRBJ2-7,TGCGCCAGCAGCTTACAACTGGACAGGTGGGGCTCCTACGAGCAGTACTTC,CASSLQLDRWGSYEQYF
-,TRBV18,TRBD1,TRBJ2-7,TGTGCCAGCTCACCATCCGGGGCAGGGGGAGCCTACGAGCAGTACTTC,CASSPSGAGGAYEQYF
-,TRBV5-8,TRBD1,TRBJ1-4,TGTGCCAGCAGCTCTTTACAGGGGTGGGGTGAAAAACTGTTTTTT,CASSSLQGWGEKLFF
-,TRBV9,-,TRBJ1-5,TGTGCCAGCAGCGTAGGAGGACAAACAAATCAGCCCCAGCATTTT,CASSVGGQTNQPQHF
-,TRBV28,TRBD1,TRBJ1-6,TGTGCCAGCAGTATCCCGACAGGGTTTCAACCCCTCCACTTT,CASSIPTGFQPLHF
-,TRBV30,TRBD1,TRBJ1-1,TGTGCCTGGGAAACCACAGGGGTCACTGAAGCTTTCTTT,CAWETTGVTEAFF
-,TRBV2,TRBD1,TRBJ1-5,TGTGCCAGCTCCGGACAGGGCGAAAATCAGCCCCAGCATTTT,CASSGQGENQPQHF
-,TRBV29-1,TRBD1,TRBJ1-1,TGCAGCGTGATCCGACAGGGTCGTACTGAAGCTTTCTTT,CSVIRQGRTEAFF
-,TRBV28,TRBD2,TRBJ2-3,TGTGCCAGCAGTTTAGGGCTAGCGGGGGGCACAGATACGCAGTATTTT,CASSLGLAGGTDTQYF
-,TRBV10-2,-,TRBJ2-1,TGCGCCAGCACCGACGACCGGGGGGCGAGATACAATGAGCAGTTCTTC,CASTDDRGARYNEQFF
-,TRBV14,-,TRBJ1-2,TGTGCCAGCAGCCAAGGAGGAGGCTACTCCTTC,CASSQGGGYSF
-,TRBV30,-,TRBJ2-7,TGTGCCTGGGACGGGTACGAGCAGTACTTC,CAWDGYEQYF
-,TRBV15,-,TRBJ2-7,TGTGCCACCAGCAGAGGAGGGATTTACGAGCAGTACTTC,CATSRGGIYEQYF
-,TRBV15,-,TRBJ2-3,TGTGCCACCAGCAGAGGGTCTTTGTTAGCTAGCACAGATACGCAGTATTTT,CATSRGSLLASTDTQYF
-,TRBV5-4,TRBD1,TRBJ2-2,TGTGCCAGCAGGAGGGGACAGGCGAACACCGGGGAGCTGTTTTTT,CASRRGQANTGELFF
few,TRBV29-1,-,TRBJ1-1,TGCAGCGTCGGGGGTTCAGCTGAAGCTTTCTTT,CSVGGSAEAFF
-,TRBV10-3,-,TRBJ1-5,TGTGCCATCAGTGAGGGGGGACTTCAGCCCCAGCATTTT,CAISEGGLQPQHF
-,TRBV19,TRBD1,TRBJ1-1,TGTGCCAGCAGCCATACCAGGACAGGGAACACTGAAGCTTTCTTT,CASSHTRTGNTEAFF
-,TRBV10-1,TRBD2,TRBJ2-1,TGCGCCAGCAGTATGATAGCGGGGGGGATTAATGAGCAGTTCTTC,CASSMIAGGINEQFF
-,TRBV5-4,-,TRBJ1-5,TGTGCCAGCAGTGACTCAATGAACAATCAGCCCCAGCATTTT,CASSDSMNNQPQHF
-,TRBV6-6,-,TRBJ1-5,TGTGCCGAGGCAGCACCCAATCAGCCCCAGCATTTT,CAEAAPNQPQHF
-,TRBV2,-,TRBJ1-2,TGTGCCAGCAGGGGGGGTCGGATAGCTAACTATGGCTACACCTTC,CASRGGRIANYGYTF